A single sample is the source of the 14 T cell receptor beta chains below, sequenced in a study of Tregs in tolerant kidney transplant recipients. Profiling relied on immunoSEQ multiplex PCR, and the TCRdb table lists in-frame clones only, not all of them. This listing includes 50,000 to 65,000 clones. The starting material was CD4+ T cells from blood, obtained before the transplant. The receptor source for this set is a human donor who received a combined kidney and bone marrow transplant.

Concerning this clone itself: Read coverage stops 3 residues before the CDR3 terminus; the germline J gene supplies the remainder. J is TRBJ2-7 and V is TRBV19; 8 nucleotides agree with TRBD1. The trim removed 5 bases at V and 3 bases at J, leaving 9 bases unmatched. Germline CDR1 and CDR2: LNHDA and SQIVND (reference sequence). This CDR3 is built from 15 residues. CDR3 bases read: TGTGCCAGTAGTCCCCGGACAGGGCAAATCTACGAG. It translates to CASSPRTGQIYE. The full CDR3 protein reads CASSPRTGQIYEQYF. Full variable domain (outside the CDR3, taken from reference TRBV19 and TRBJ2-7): DGGITQSPKYLFRKEGQNVTLSCEQNLNHDAMYWYRQDPGQGLRLIYYSQIVNDFQKGDIAEGYSVSREKKESFPLTVTSAQKNPTAFYLCASSPRTGQIYEQYFGPGTRLTVT.

CDR3 DNA, as far as it was read: TGTGCCAGCAAGGGCAGGACAAACACCGGGGAG. This gives the protein CASKGRTNTGE. The complete CDR3 reads CASKGRTNTGELFF. The chain joins TRBV2 to TRBJ2-2; tentative D call: TRBD1 (5 bases). The read ends 3 residues before the CDR3 terminus; that terminus is restored from the germline J gene. V was cut by 7 bases and J by 2 bases, with 11 bases left in between. In germline, CDR1 is SNHLY, CDR2 FYNNEI. This CDR3 contains 14 residues.

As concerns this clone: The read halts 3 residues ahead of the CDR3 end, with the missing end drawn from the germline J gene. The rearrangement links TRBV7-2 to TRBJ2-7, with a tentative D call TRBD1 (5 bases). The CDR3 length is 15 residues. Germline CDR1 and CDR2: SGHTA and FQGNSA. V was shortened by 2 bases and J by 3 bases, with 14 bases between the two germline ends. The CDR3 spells CASSLQGPVDYEQYF. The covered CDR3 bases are TGTGCCAGCAGCTTACAGGGCCCGGTGGACTACGAG.

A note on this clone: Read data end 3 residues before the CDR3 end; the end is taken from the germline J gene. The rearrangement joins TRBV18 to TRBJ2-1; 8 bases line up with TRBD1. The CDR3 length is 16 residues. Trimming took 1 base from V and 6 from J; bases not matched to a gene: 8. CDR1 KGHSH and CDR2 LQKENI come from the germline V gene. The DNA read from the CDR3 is TGTGCCAGCTCACCACTCCCTCAGGGGGCGGGCAATGAG. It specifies CASSPLPQGAGNE. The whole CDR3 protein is CASSPLPQGAGNEQFF. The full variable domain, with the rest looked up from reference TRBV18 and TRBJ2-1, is NAGVMQNPRHLVRRRGQEARLRCSPMKGHSHVYWYRQLPEEGLKFMVYLQKENIIDESGMPKERFSAEFPKEGPSILRIQQVVRGDSAAYFCASSPLPQGAGNEQFFGPGTRLTVL.

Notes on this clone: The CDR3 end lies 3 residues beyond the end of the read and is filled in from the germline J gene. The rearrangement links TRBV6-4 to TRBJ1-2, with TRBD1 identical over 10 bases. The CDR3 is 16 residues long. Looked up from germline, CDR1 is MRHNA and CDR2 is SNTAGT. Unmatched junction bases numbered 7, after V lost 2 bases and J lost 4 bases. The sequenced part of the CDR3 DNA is TGTGCCAGCAGTGACCGGGACAGGGGTCTTGGCTATGGC. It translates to CASSDRDRGLGYG. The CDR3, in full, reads CASSDRDRGLGYGYTF.

The CDR3 sequence: CASSLEAQGTDTQYF. The covered CDR3 bases are TGTGCCAGCAGCTTGGAGGCACAGGGCACAGATACG. The chain is built from TRBV7-2 and TRBJ2-3; D could derive from TRBD1 or TRBD2 (5 bases each). The sequenced fragment ends 3 residues before the CDR3 boundary, so the rest is inferred from the germline J gene. CDR1 SGHTA and CDR2 FQGNSA come from the germline V gene. V was cut by 3 bases and J by 1 base, with 11 bases left in between. This CDR3 comprises 15 residues.

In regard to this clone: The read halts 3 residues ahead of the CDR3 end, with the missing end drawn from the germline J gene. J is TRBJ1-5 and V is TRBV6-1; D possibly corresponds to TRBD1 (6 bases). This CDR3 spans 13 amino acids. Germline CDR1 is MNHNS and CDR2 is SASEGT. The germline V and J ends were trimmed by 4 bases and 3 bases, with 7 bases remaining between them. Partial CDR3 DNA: TGTGCCAGCAGTGGGGGGCTCAATCAGCCC. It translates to CASSGGLNQP. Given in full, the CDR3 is CASSGGLNQPQHF.

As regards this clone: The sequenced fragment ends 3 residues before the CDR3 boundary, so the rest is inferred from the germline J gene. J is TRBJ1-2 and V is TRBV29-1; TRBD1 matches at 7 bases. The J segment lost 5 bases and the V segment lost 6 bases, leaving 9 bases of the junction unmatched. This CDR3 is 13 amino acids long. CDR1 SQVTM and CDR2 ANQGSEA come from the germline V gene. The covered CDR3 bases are TGCAGCGTCCGAAATACGGGACAGTATGGC. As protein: CSVRNTGQYG. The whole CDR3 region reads CSVRNTGQYGYTF.

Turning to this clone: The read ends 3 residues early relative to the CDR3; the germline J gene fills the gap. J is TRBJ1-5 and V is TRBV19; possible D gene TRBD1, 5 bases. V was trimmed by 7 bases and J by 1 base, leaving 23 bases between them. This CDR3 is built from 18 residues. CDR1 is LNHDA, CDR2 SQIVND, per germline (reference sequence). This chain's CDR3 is CASTKSRANPLSNQPQHF. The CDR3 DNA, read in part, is TGTGCCAGTACCAAATCCAGGGCCAACCCTTTGAGCAATCAGCCC.

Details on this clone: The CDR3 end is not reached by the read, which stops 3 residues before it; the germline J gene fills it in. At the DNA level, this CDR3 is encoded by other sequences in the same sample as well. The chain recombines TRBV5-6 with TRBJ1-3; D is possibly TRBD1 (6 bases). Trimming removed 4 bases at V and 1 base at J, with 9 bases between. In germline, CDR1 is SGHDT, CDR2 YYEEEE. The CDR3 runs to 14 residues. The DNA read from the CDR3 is TGTGCCAGCAGCCGTACAGGGTCTGGAAACACC. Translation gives CASSRTGSGNT. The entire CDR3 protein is CASSRTGSGNTIYF.

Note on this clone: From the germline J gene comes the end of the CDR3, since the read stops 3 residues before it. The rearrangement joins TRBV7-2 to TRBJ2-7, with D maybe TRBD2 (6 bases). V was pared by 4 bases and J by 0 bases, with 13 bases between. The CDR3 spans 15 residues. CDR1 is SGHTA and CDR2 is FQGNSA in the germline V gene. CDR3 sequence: CASSSSGGPSYEQYF. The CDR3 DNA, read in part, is TGTGCCAGCAGCTCAAGCGGAGGGCCCTCCTACGAG. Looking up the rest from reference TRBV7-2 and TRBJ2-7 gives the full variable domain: GAGVSQSPSNKVTEKGKDVELRCDPISGHTALYWYRQSLGQGLEFLIYFQGNSAPDKSGLPSDRFSAERTGGSVSTLTIQRTQQEDSAVYLCASSSSGGPSYEQYFGPGTRLTVT.

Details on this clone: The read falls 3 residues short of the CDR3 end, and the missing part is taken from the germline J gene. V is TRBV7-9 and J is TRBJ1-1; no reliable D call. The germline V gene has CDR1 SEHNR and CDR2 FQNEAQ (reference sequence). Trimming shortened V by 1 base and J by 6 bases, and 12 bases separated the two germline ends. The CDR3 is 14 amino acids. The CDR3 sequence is CASSLGWASAEAFF. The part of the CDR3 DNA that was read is TGTGCCAGCAGCTTAGGGTGGGCGTCGGCTGAA.

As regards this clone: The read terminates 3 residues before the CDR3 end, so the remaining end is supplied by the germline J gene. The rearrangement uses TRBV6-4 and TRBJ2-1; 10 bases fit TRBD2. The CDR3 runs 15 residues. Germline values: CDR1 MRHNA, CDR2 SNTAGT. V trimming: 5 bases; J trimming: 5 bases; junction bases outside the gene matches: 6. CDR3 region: CASSRLAGQDNEQFF. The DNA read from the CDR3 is TGTGCCAGCAGTAGACTAGCGGGCCAAGACAATGAG.

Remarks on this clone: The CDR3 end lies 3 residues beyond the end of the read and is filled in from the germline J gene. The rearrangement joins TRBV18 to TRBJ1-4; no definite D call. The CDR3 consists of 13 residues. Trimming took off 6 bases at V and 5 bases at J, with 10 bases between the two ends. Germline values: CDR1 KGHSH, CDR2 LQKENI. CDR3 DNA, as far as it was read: TGTGCCAGCTCCGCAGCGGGCAATGAAAAA. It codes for CASSAAGNEK. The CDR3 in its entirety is CASSAAGNEKLFF. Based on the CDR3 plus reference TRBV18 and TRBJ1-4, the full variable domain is NAGVMQNPRHLVRRRGQEARLRCSPMKGHSHVYWYRQLPEEGLKFMVYLQKENIIDESGMPKERFSAEFPKEGPSILRIQQVVRGDSAAYFCASSAAGNEKLFFGSGTQLSVL.